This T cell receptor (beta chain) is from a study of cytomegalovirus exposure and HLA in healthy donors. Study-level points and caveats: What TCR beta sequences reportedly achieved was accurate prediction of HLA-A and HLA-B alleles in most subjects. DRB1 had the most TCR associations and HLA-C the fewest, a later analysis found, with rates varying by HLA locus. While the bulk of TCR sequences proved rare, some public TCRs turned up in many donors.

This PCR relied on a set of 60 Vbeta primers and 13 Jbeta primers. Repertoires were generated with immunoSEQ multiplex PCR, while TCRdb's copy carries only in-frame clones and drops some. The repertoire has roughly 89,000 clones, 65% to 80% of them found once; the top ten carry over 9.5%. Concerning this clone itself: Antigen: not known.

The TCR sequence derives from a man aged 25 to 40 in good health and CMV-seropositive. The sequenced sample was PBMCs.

In nucleotides, the CDR3 is TGTGCCAGCAGCCCTGACTCGATATCACCCCTCCACTTT. The encoded protein is CASSPDSISPLHF. The chain uses TRBV11-2 and TRBJ1-6, with D unresolved. CDR1 is SGHAT, CDR2 FQNNGV, per germline. Trimming pared 5 bases from V and 10 bases from J, leaving 12 bases between. The CDR3 consists of 13 residues.